The 10 T cell receptor beta chains below come from one sample, sequenced in a study of T cell responses to AZD1222 COVID-19 vaccine. The assay was immunoSEQ multiplex PCR, and TCRdb's table has in-frame clones only and misses some. The profile shows about 97,000 clones, around nine tenths of them singletons. Sequencing was performed on peripheral blood, taken on day 0 of AZD1222 vaccination. These receptors came from an adult in good health.

V usage is TRBV7-2 and J usage is TRBJ2-1; the match to TRBD2 covers 11 bases. Germline CDR1 reads SGHTA; CDR2 reads FQGNSA. The CDR3 consists of 16 residues. V shed 1 base and J 8 bases; nucleotides not matched to a gene: 7. The CDR3 DNA is TGTGCCAGCAGCTTAGTACCACTAGCGGGAGTGGATGAGCAGTTCTTC. Protein: CASSLVPLAGVDEQFF. The full variable domain, in which reference TRBV7-2 and TRBJ2-1 provide the parts outside the CDR3, is GAGVSQSPSNKVTEKGKDVELRCDPISGHTALYWYRQSLGQGLEFLIYFQGNSAPDKSGLPSDRFSAERTGGSVSTLTIQRTQQEDSAVYLCASSLVPLAGVDEQFFGPGTRLTVL.

The chain couples TRBV10-3 to TRBJ2-7; 8 bases agree with TRBD1. J was trimmed by 6 bases and V by 3 bases; bases with no gene match: 10. The CDR3 spans 15 residues. Germline CDR1 ENHRY, CDR2 SYGVKD. This chain's CDR3 is CAISDFSGGEGEQYF. CDR3 DNA sequence: TGTGCCATCAGTGACTTCTCAGGGGGCGAGGGCGAGCAGTACTTC.

The chain joins TRBV6-2 or TRBV6-3 to TRBJ1-5, with TRBD1 as a possible D gene (5 bases). Trimming took 6 bases from V and 4 from J, leaving 19 bases between them. In germline, CDR1 is MNHEY, CDR2 SVGEGT. This CDR3 region has 16 residues. In DNA form, the CDR3 reads TGTGCCAGCAGCACACCTCATTCCGGGGGAAATCAGCCCCAGCATTTT. It is translated as CASSTPHSGGNQPQHF.

J is TRBJ1-3 and V is TRBV6-2 or TRBV6-3; 7 bases align to TRBD1. The trim removed 6 bases at V and 0 bases at J, leaving 5 bases unmatched. In germline, CDR1 is MNHEY, CDR2 SVGEGT. The CDR3 totals 15 residues. CDR3 in DNA: TGTGCCAGCAGCCGGACAGGCAGCTCTGGAAACACCATATATTTT. Translating gives CASSRTGSSGNTIYF.

This chain uses TRBV5-1 with TRBJ1-2, with a weak D call TRBD1 (6 bases). This CDR3 is 16 amino acids long. Germline assignment: CDR1 SGHRS and CDR2 YFSETQ. V was clipped by 0 bases and J by 6 bases, with 18 bases between them. CDR3 nucleotides: TGCGCCAGCAGCTTGGGCCCTGGGACAATGAGGGATGGCTACACCTTC. It specifies CASSLGPGTMRDGYTF.

This clone occurred once. The chain recombines TRBV25-1 with TRBJ2-1, with TRBD2 as a possible D gene (7 bases). The CDR3 contains 16 residues. With 4 bases removed from V and 1 base from J, the gap between germline ends came to 14 bases. Germline assignment: CDR1 MGHDK and CDR2 SYGVNS. CDR3 sequence (DNA): TGTGCCAGCAGTGGGGGGGGCAGAGGGTCCTACAATGAGCAGTTCTTC. It specifies CASSGGGRGSYNEQFF.

V gene TRBV30 combines with J gene TRBJ1-5, with no clear D. Germline V gene sequence: CDR1 GTSNPN, CDR2 SVGIG (reference sequence). The V gene lost 2 bases and the J gene lost 2 bases, with 7 bases spanning the gap. The CDR3 extends over 13 amino acids. The CDR3 reads CAWSQEGNQPQHF. The CDR3 DNA reads TGTGCCTGGAGTCAAGAAGGCAATCAGCCCCAGCATTTT.

Only one count was recorded for this clone. This rearrangement joins TRBV11-2 to TRBJ1-3; D may be TRBD1 (5 bases). This CDR3 has 16 residues. Trimming pared 1 base from V and 9 bases from J, leaving 19 bases between. Per the germline V gene, CDR1 is SGHAT and CDR2 is FQNNGV. In nucleotides, the CDR3 is TGTGCCAGCAGCTTAGGCCCGACACAGGTCGTCGGCACCATATATTTT. Protein product: CASSLGPTQVVGTIYF.

V gene TRBV6-5 combines with J gene TRBJ1-3; D ambiguous. Trimming took off 7 bases at V and 0 bases at J, with 13 bases between the two ends. Germline V gene data show CDR1 as MNHEY and CDR2 as SVGAGI. The CDR3 consists of 15 residues. CDR3: CASIILGSSGNTIYF. CDR3 sequence (DNA): TGTGCCAGCATAATACTGGGAAGCTCTGGAAACACCATATATTTT.

The CDR3 here is CASSFTGGPGELFF. CDR3 sequence (DNA): TGTGCCAGCAGTTTTACCGGGGGCCCCGGGGAGCTGTTTTTT. J is TRBJ2-2 and V is TRBV27; D tentatively reads TRBD1 or TRBD2 (6 bases each). Germline CDR1 MNHEY, CDR2 SMNVEV (reference sequence). V lost 3 bases, J lost 6 bases, and 11 bases lay in between. This CDR3 spans 14 amino acids.